This TCR beta chain comes out of a study of blood T cell repertoires in COVID-19. The assay was immunoSEQ multiplex PCR, and TCRdb's table has in-frame clones only and misses some. The sample contains 130,000 to 150,000 clones, about 80% of which appear only once. The table lists this clone with a few counts. From germline, CDR1 is SGHVS and CDR2 FNYEAQ. J gave up 2 bases and V 3 bases, and 8 bases lay outside the gene matches. CDR3 length: 16 amino acids. Cohort placement rested on clinical history that participants reported themselves. The clonotype was recovered from a man over 45 who had recovered from COVID-19. The chain couples TRBV7-6 to TRBJ2-3; 7 bases are a match to TRBD1. Sequencing used PBMCs or T cells enriched from blood (not recorded which). In DNA, the CDR3 is TGTGCCAGCAGCTTGGGGAACAGGGGCCCCACAGATACGCAGTATTTT. Its translation is CASSLGNRGPTDTQYF.